One sample yielded the 22 T cell receptor beta chains listed below, sequenced in a study of CD8+ T cells in alopecia areata. After pooling, cutaneous lymph node cells were sorted with CD4, CD8alpha, NKG2D, NKG2ACE and other markers. As the sequencing template, cDNA was produced by extracting RNA and reverse transcribing it. Assay used: immunoSEQ multiplex PCR; TCRdb lists only in-frame clones, some missing. The table lists 200,000 to 300,000 clones, with no singletons. The specimen was CD4+ T cells sorted from a lymph node. The receptors were sampled from a C3H/HeJ mouse with alopecia areata. The strain is characterized by the MHC haplotype H2-k.

This clone was observed at least ten times. Gene names and germline refer to mouse. Coverage ceases 3 residues before the CDR3 finishes, and the germline J gene fills in the end. V usage is TRBV14 and J usage is TRBJ1-6, with 11 bases matching TRBD1. TRBJ1-6 is identified as an open reading frame with a role that is uncertain. This CDR3 has 16 amino acids. The germline V gene has CDR1 SGHDT and CDR2 FRDEAV. The V and J ends lost 5 bases and 3 bases, in that order; junction bases with no gene match: 4. CDR3 DNA (partial): TGTGCCAGCAGCTCCGGGACAGGGGGCTATAATTCGCCC. Its translation is CASSSGTGGYNSP. The entire CDR3 protein is CASSSGTGGYNSPLYF.

This clone was seen only a few times. Mouse gene names and germline throughout. The read gets to within 4 residues of the CDR3 end, and the germline J gene fills in the rest. The sample contains more than one DNA sequence encoding this CDR3. This chain uses TRBV5 with TRBJ2-2; 9 bases fit TRBD1. The CDR3 extends over 15 amino acids. Germline trimming cut 3 bases from V and 3 bases from J; bases unmatched to any gene: 2. Germline CDR1 and CDR2: LGHNA and YNLKQL (reference sequence). The CDR3: CASSQGQGDTGQLYF. Incomplete CDR3 DNA: TGTGCCAGCAGCCAGGGACAGGGAGACACCGGG.

This clone was recorded a few times. Here the gene names and germline are mouse. The read halts 4 residues ahead of the CDR3 end, with the missing end drawn from the germline J gene. V gene TRBV13-2 combines with J gene TRBJ2-2; D not resolved. Between the trimmed V and J ends, which lost 0 bases and 0 bases, there was a span of 6 bases. This CDR3 comprises 15 residues. Germline V gene lookup returns CDR1 NNHNN and CDR2 SYGAGS (reference sequence). The CDR3 reads CASGDARSNTGQLYF. The CDR3 bases that were read are TGTGCCAGCGGTGATGCTAGGTCAAACACCGGG.

As concerns this clone: Mouse germline and gene names are used. The CDR3 end lies 4 residues beyond the end of the read and is filled in from the germline J gene. The sample carries other DNA sequences with the same CDR3. The genes are TRBV5 and TRBJ2-1, with 11 bases aligning to TRBD2. CDR1 LGHNA and CDR2 YNLKQL come from the germline V gene (reference sequence). J lost 0 bases, V lost 3 bases, and 1 base had no gene match. This CDR3 is 16 amino acids long. CDR3: CASSQGLGVNYAEQFF. CDR3 DNA (partial): TGTGCCAGCAGCCAGGGACTGGGGGTTAACTATGCT.

Note on this clone: The germline and genes are mouse ones. The read gets to within 4 residues of the CDR3 end, and the germline J gene fills in the rest. The same CDR3 arises from other DNA sequences in this sample as well. V is TRBV1 and J is TRBJ2-1; D might be TRBD1 (7 bases). Germline CDR1 reads NSQYPW; CDR2 reads LRSPGD (reference sequence). Deletions cut 4 bases from V and 1 base from J, with 8 bases between. CDR3 length equals 14 residues. CDR3 DNA (partial): TGCACCTGCAGTGGAGGGGGCAACTATGCT. Translating gives CTCSGGGNYA. In full, the CDR3 reads CTCSGGGNYAEQFF.

This clone appeared a few times. Gene names and germline match the mouse. The read ends 4 residues before the CDR3 terminus; that terminus is restored from the germline J gene. In the same sample, other DNA sequences code for this CDR3. V gene TRBV13-1 combines with J gene TRBJ2-5, with 7 bases lining up with TRBD1. CDR1 and CDR2 from the germline V gene are NSHNY and SYGAGN. V dropped 3 bases and J dropped 2; count of bases not matched to a gene: 3. CDR3 length: 14 residues. The CDR3 DNA, read in part, is TGTGCCAGCAGTGGGGGACAGATCCAAGAC. It codes for CASSGGQIQD. The complete CDR3 reads CASSGGQIQDTQYF.

Of note for this clone: These gene names are mouse names. The sequence runs out 4 residues before the end of the CDR3; the remainder is reconstructed from the germline J gene. This chain connects TRBV13-1 to TRBJ2-2, with D unresolved. V was clipped by 9 bases and J by 4 bases, with 10 bases between them. The germline gives CDR1 NSHNY, CDR2 SYGAGN. CDR3 size: 12 residues. The covered CDR3 bases are TGTGCCACCCTTCCCCCCACCGGG. Protein product: CATLPPTG. The CDR3 in full is CATLPPTGQLYF.

In the case of this clone: Genes and germline are mouse. The observed sequence ends 4 residues before the CDR3 terminus, with the missing tail filled in from the germline J gene. This sample also contains other DNA sequences that code for the same CDR3. V gene TRBV13-1 combines with J gene TRBJ2-4, with 9 bases identical to TRBD2. Germline V gene lookup returns CDR1 NSHNY and CDR2 SYGAGN. The CDR3 totals 13 residues. The part of the CDR3 DNA that was read is TGTGCCAGCAGTGGGACTGGGGAAAAC. Protein: CASSGTGEN. The CDR3, in full, reads CASSGTGENTLYF.

A remark on this clone: Gene names and germline refer to mouse. The CDR3 end falls 4 residues outside the read, so it is completed with the germline J gene. Other DNA sequences in the same sample also yield this CDR3. The chain has TRBV31 and TRBJ2-7; TRBD2 aligns across 11 bases. This CDR3 contains 14 residues. Germline CDR1 and CDR2: GKSSPN and SITVG. The CDR3 loop is CAWSPRLGGYEQYF. The sequenced part of the CDR3 DNA is TGTGCCTGGAGTCCCCGACTGGGGGGGTAT. Complete variable domain (other parts from reference TRBV31 and TRBJ2-7): AQTIHQWPVAEIKAVGSPLSLGCTIKGKSSPNLYWYWQATGGTLQQLFYSITVGQVESVVQLNLSASRPKDDQFILSTEKLLLSHSGFYLCAWSPRLGGYEQYFGPGTRLTVL.

This clone was counted only a few times. The listed genes are named as in mouse. The missing CDR3 end, 4 residues past where the read stops, is filled in from the germline J gene. V usage is TRBV5 and J usage is TRBJ2-5; 10 nucleotides line up with TRBD2. The CDR3 covers 15 residues. Germline V lookup: CDR1 LGHNA, CDR2 YNLKQL (reference sequence). Incomplete CDR3 DNA: TGTGCCAGCAGCCTCCTCTGGGGGGGCGAAGAC. It is translated as CASSLLWGGED. Given in full, the CDR3 is CASSLLWGGEDTQYF.

For this clone: Genes and germline are mouse. CDR3 DNA, as far as it was read: TGCACCTGCAGTGCAGACGGTGGGACAGGGTATGCT. Translated: CTCSADGGTGYA. The whole CDR3 region reads CTCSADGGTGYAEQFF. This sequence joins TRBV1 and TRBJ2-1; 9 bases align to TRBD1. The read is 4 residues too short to cover the CDR3 end, so that end is filled in from the germline J gene. Trimming at V came to 0 bases and at J to 4 bases, leaving 4 bases not matched to a gene. This CDR3 spans 16 amino acids. In germline, CDR1 is NSQYPW, CDR2 LRSPGD (reference sequence).

This clone has just a few counts. Genes and germline are mouse. Read data end 4 residues before the CDR3 end; the end is taken from the germline J gene. V usage is TRBV5 and J usage is TRBJ2-7; perhaps TRBD1 as D (6 bases). This CDR3 comprises 15 residues. Trimming left V 0 bases short and J 0 bases short, with 9 bases between. Germline V CDR1 and CDR2: LGHNA, YNLKQL (reference sequence). The part of the CDR3 DNA that was read is TGTGCCAGCAGCCAAGATGGACAGAGCTCCTAT. Translating it yields CASSQDGQSSY. The whole CDR3 sequence is CASSQDGQSSYEQYF.

To note about this clone: Mouse gene names and germline throughout. Read data end 4 residues before the CDR3 end; the end is taken from the germline J gene. Other DNA sequences from this sample encode an identical CDR3 as well. The chain carries TRBV13-3 and TRBJ2-3; no firm D call. The CDR3 covers 15 residues. V lost 0 bases to trimming and J lost 0 bases, with 8 bases between them. From germline, CDR1 is NNHDY and CDR2 SYVADS. The CDR3 loop is CASSDAGSSAETLYF. CDR3 DNA, as far as it was read: TGTGCCAGCAGTGATGCAGGCAGTAGTGCAGAA.

With respect to this clone: The gene symbols are mouse symbols. The DNA ends 4 residues before the CDR3 does, and the rest of the CDR3 is filled in from the germline J gene. Distinct nucleotide sequences in the sample also encode this CDR3. The chain couples TRBV1 to TRBJ2-5, with TRBD2 matching over 10 bases. Germline trimming cut 1 base from V and 3 bases from J; bases unmatched to any gene: 1. Germline CDR1 is NSQYPW and CDR2 is LRSPGD (reference sequence). CDR3 length equals 15 residues. The sequenced CDR3 bases are TGCACCTGCAGTGCAGCTGGGGGGGCACAAGAC. The encoded protein is CTCSAAGGAQD. The full CDR3 is CTCSAAGGAQDTQYF.

On this clone: Any gene name here is a mouse gene name. The read terminates 4 residues before the CDR3 end, so the remaining end is supplied by the germline J gene. The chain is built from TRBV1 and TRBJ2-5, with TRBD2 matching over 7 bases. CDR3 length: 15 residues. The V gene's germline CDR1 is NSQYPW and CDR2 LRSPGD (reference sequence). The part of the CDR3 DNA that was read is TGCACCTGCAGTGCAGATCACTGGGGCGGAGAC. Encoded protein: CTCSADHWGGD. The full CDR3 protein reads CTCSADHWGGDTQYF.

This clone was observed a few times. The gene names given are mouse names. The CDR3 is cut off 4 residues early in the read; its end comes from the germline J gene. The chain couples TRBV13-3 to TRBJ2-1; the match to TRBD2 covers 11 bases. CDR1 and CDR2 from the germline V gene are NNHDY and SYVADS. The CDR3 runs to 17 residues. V gave up 4 bases and J gave up 0 bases; unmatched junction bases: 6. The CDR3 spells CASSPRLGGDNYAEQFF. The sequenced part of the CDR3 DNA is TGTGCCAGCAGTCCCCGACTGGGGGGGGATAACTATGCT.

In its sample, this clone was seen a few times. Here the gene names and germline are mouse. The read ends 4 residues before the CDR3 terminus; that terminus is restored from the germline J gene. V usage is TRBV19 and J usage is TRBJ1-2; 10 nucleotides line up with TRBD1. The CDR3 sequence is 14 residues long. The V gene's germline CDR1 is FNHDT and CDR2 SITEND (reference sequence). The CDR3 DNA, read in part, is TGTGCCAGCAGTATAGCGGGACAGGGGTCC. Its translation is CASSIAGQGS. The whole CDR3 sequence is CASSIAGQGSDYTF.

About this clone itself: Mouse gene names apply. The read falls 4 residues short of the CDR3 end, and the missing part is taken from the germline J gene. The V and J genes are TRBV12-1 and TRBJ1-2; 9 nucleotides agree with TRBD1. Unmatched junction bases numbered 4, after V lost 2 bases and J lost 4 bases. The CDR3 spans 14 residues. Germline CDR1 reads SGHSN; CDR2 reads HYEKVE. The CDR3 sequence: CASSPGTGISDYTF. CDR3 DNA (partial): TGTGCCAGCTCTCCCGGGACAGGGATCTCC.

This clone was recorded a few times. Genes and germline come from the mouse. Read data end 4 residues before the CDR3 end; the end is taken from the germline J gene. This specimen includes other DNA sequences encoding the same CDR3. The rearrangement links TRBV5 to TRBJ1-1; 7 positions agree with TRBD1. The V and J ends lost 5 bases and 0 bases, in that order; junction bases with no gene match: 3. This CDR3 contains 14 residues. Germline-derived CDR1 and CDR2 are LGHNA and YNLKQL (reference sequence). The CDR3: CASSRDRANTEVFF. Incomplete CDR3 DNA: TGTGCCAGCAGCAGGGACAGAGCAAACACA.

Worth noting for this clone: The listed genes are named as in mouse. The read is 4 residues too short to cover the CDR3 end, so that end is filled in from the germline J gene. The gene calls are TRBV29 and TRBJ2-2, with D possibly matching TRBD1 (6 bases). CDR3 length equals 14 residues. V shed 6 bases and J shed 0 bases, with 8 bases lying between them. Germline CDR1 is MSHET and CDR2 is SYDVDS. CDR3 residues: CASRGQANTGQLYF. The CDR3 bases that were read are TGTGCTAGCAGGGGACAAGCAAACACCGGG.

Of note for this clone: Here the gene names and germline are mouse. CDR3 sequence: CTCSVQTGGGEDTQYF. CDR3 DNA (partial): TGCACCTGCAGTGTACAAACAGGGGGCGGGGAAGAC. The V gene is TRBV1, the J gene TRBJ2-5, with TRBD1 matching over 9 bases. From the germline J gene comes the end of the CDR3, since the read stops 4 residues before it. Germline CDR1 reads NSQYPW; CDR2 reads LRSPGD (reference sequence). The CDR3 has 16 residues.

A remark on this clone: The gene names given are mouse names. The read ends 4 residues early relative to the CDR3; the germline J gene fills the gap. The same CDR3 arises from other DNA sequences in this sample as well. The chain joins TRBV5 to TRBJ2-5; 11 bases are a match to TRBD2. The CDR3 totals 16 residues. After removal of 3 bases from V and 0 bases from J, the junction contained 2 bases not matched to a gene. Germline V CDR1 and CDR2: LGHNA, YNLKQL (reference sequence). The CDR3 sequence is CASSQGLGDNQDTQYF. The part of the CDR3 DNA that was read is TGTGCCAGCAGCCAGGGACTGGGGGATAACCAAGAC.